This TCR beta chain was captured in a study of CD8+ T cells in alopecia areata. The authors extracted RNA and reverse transcribed it into cDNA as the sequencing template. Sequencing used immunoSEQ multiplex PCR; TCRdb keeps in-frame clones, though not all of them. In the table there are 150,000 to 160,000 clones, 45% to 60% of which are singletons. V was clipped by 6 bases and J by 5 bases, with 8 bases between them. The germline gives CDR1 MNHEY, CDR2 SMNVEV (reference sequence). CDR3 size: 13 residues. Of note for this clone: The antigen remains undetermined.

Separation by sorting yielded CD4+ and CD8+ T cells from PBMCs. Study results and caveats: It was lesional scalp, especially alopecia totalis/universalis, that showed higher clonality than normal scalp. Compared with mice, patients displayed less clear TCR sharing, possibly for HLA-related reasons.

Source: CD8+ T cells sorted from blood, taken at week 0. This sequence joins TRBV27 and TRBJ1-6; D may be TRBD1 (5 bases). The clonotype comes from a human donor with alopecia areata. CDR3 in DNA: TGTGCCAGCAGCGAGACAGATAATTCACCCCTCCACTTT. Translated: CASSETDNSPLHF.